The 17 T cell receptor beta chains below all came from one sample that was sequenced in a study of shared clonotypes between healthy human individuals. The assay was immunoSEQ multiplex PCR, and TCRdb's table has in-frame clones only and misses some. The sample lists over a million clones, 78% occurring once. Sequences were obtained from memory CD4+ T cells from PBMCs. Subset reported: CD45RA-negative fraction. Receptors were obtained from a man between 18 and 35 years old in good health. Some clones in this sample may be carry-over from other donors' samples.

This chain links TRBV19 with TRBJ1-2; TRBD1 matches 7 bases. The V gene's germline CDR1 is LNHDA and CDR2 SQIVND (reference sequence). The length of the CDR3 is 15 residues. J was trimmed by 5 bases and V by 7 bases; bases with no gene match: 13. The CDR3 protein is CASTSRQGGVYGYTF. CDR3 DNA sequence: TGTGCCAGTACCTCGAGACAGGGTGGGGTGTATGGCTACACCTTC.

The gene calls are TRBV7-6 and TRBJ2-4; 8 nucleotides agree with TRBD1. Per germline, CDR1 SGHVS and CDR2 FNYEAQ. V lost 5 bases, J lost 0 bases, and 6 bases stayed unmatched. This CDR3 region has 16 residues. This chain's CDR3 is CASSPGQGLAKNIQYF. The CDR3 coding sequence is TGTGCCAGCAGCCCTGGACAGGGATTAGCCAAAAACATTCAGTACTTC. Together with reference TRBV7-6 and TRBJ2-4, the CDR3 gives the full variable domain: GAGVSQSPRYKVTKRGQDVALRCDPISGHVSLYWYRQALGQGPEFLTYFNYEAQQDKSGLPNDRFSAERPEGSISTLTIQRTEQRDSAMYRCASSPGQGLAKNIQYFGAGTRLSVL.

V gene TRBV7-2 combines with J gene TRBJ1-2; D unclear. This CDR3 spans 14 amino acids. V was cut by 2 bases and J by 8 bases, with 15 bases left in between. CDR1 and CDR2 (germline): SGHTA, FQGNSA. This CDR3 reads CASSLNGRLRGYTF. CDR3 sequence (DNA): TGTGCCAGCAGCTTAAATGGACGGTTGAGAGGCTACACCTTC. Together with reference TRBV7-2 and TRBJ1-2, the CDR3 gives the full variable domain: GAGVSQSPSNKVTEKGKDVELRCDPISGHTALYWYRQSLGQGLEFLIYFQGNSAPDKSGLPSDRFSAERTGGSVSTLTIQRTQQEDSAVYLCASSLNGRLRGYTFGSGTRLTVV.

This rearrangement joins TRBV5-1 to TRBJ2-7; 9 nucleotides align to TRBD1. Germline values: CDR1 SGHRS, CDR2 YFSETQ. The CDR3 has 15 amino acids. With 4 bases clipped from V and 3 bases from J, the junction kept 8 bases outside the gene matches. DNA of the CDR3: TGCGCCAGCAGCATGGACGGACAGGGGCACTACGAGCAGTACTTC. Translated, it gives CASSMDGQGHYEQYF.

The chain combines TRBV7-2 with TRBJ2-1; 7 positions agree with TRBD1. The germline V gene has CDR1 SGHTA and CDR2 FQGNSA. The V segment lost 3 bases and the J segment 2 bases; nucleotides outside the gene matches: 4. The CDR3 covers 15 residues. The CDR3 bases are TGTGCCAGCAGCTTTGAGGGGGCCACCTACAATGAGCAGTTCTTC. Translated, it gives CASSFEGATYNEQFF.

This rearrangement joins TRBV6-6 to TRBJ1-2, with D uncertain. The germline gives CDR1 MNHNY, CDR2 SVGAGI (reference sequence). Trimming cost V 0 bases and J 2 bases, with 10 bases left between them. The CDR3 length is 15 residues. The chain's CDR3 is CASSYSRTANYGYTF. CDR3 nucleotide sequence: TGTGCCAGCAGTTACTCGAGGACGGCCAACTATGGCTACACCTTC.

The gene calls are TRBV4-3 and TRBJ2-7; 9 bases are a match to TRBD2. CDR1 and CDR2 (germline): LGHNA, YSLEER. The V and J ends lost 1 base and 3 bases, in that order; junction bases with no gene match: 4. The CDR3 is 15 amino acids. In DNA form, the CDR3 reads TGCGCCAGCAGCCAAGCGGCTAGCGGGATCTACGAGCAGTACTTC. Translating gives CASSQAASGIYEQYF.

The chain is built from TRBV27 and TRBJ1-1; 7 nucleotides line up with TRBD1. CDR3 length equals 14 residues. In germline, CDR1 is MNHEY, CDR2 SMNVEV (reference sequence). V gave up 3 bases and J gave up 5 bases; unmatched junction bases: 6. The CDR3 bases are TGTGCCAGCAGTTTTTGGGGCAGGGGGACTGAAGCTTTCTTT. Its translation is CASSFWGRGTEAFF.

In its sample, this clone was seen a few times. The genes are TRBV4-1 and TRBJ2-5; no reliable D call. Deletions cut 3 bases from V and 3 bases from J, with 8 bases between. Germline V gives CDR1 MGHRA, CDR2 YSYEKL. CDR3 length: 13 amino acids. CDR3 sequence: CASSHRTEETQYF. CDR3 coding DNA: TGCGCCAGCAGCCATCGTACAGAAGAGACCCAGTACTTC.

This sequence joins TRBV19 and TRBJ1-1; possibly TRBD1 for D (5 bases). The V and J ends lost 6 bases and 1 base respectively, with 12 bases between them. Germline-derived CDR1 and CDR2 are LNHDA and SQIVND (reference sequence). The CDR3 runs 14 residues. CDR3 in DNA: TGTGCCAGTAGGCGGGGCAGGGCGAACACTGAAGCTTTCTTT. It codes for CASRRGRANTEAFF.

The chain joins TRBV25-1 to TRBJ2-5; 7 positions match TRBD2. This CDR3 region has 15 residues. Looked up from germline, CDR1 is MGHDK and CDR2 is SYGVNS. V trimming: 6 bases; J trimming: 3 bases; junction bases outside the gene matches: 10. CDR3 protein: CASSAARGVEETQYF. The CDR3 nucleotides are TGTGCCAGCAGCGCAGCCCGGGGGGTGGAAGAGACCCAGTACTTC.

The chain couples TRBV7-9 to TRBJ2-7; either TRBD1 or TRBD2 may supply D (6 bases each). The CDR3 totals 14 residues. V was shortened by 3 bases and J by 7 bases, with 16 bases between the two germline ends. Per germline, CDR1 SEHNR and CDR2 FQNEAQ (reference sequence). CDR3 residues: CASSFFSGAGEQYF. The CDR3 bases are TGTGCCAGCAGCTTTTTTTCGGGGGCGGGAGAGCAGTACTTC.

The chain employs TRBV6-7 and TRBJ2-1; 8 nucleotides match TRBD1. TRBV6-7 is sorted into the ORF group, with uncertain function. J gave up 8 bases and V 4 bases, and 16 bases lay outside the gene matches. The CDR3 spans 17 residues. CDR3 nucleotides: TGTGCCAGCAGTTCCCATTTCACGGACAGGGTAAGGGATGAGCAGTTCTTC. Translated, it gives CASSSHFTDRVRDEQFF.

This chain links TRBV29-1 with TRBJ1-2, with D hard to call. The V end was cut by 7 bases, the J end by 6 bases, with 12 bases between. This CDR3 spans 11 amino acids. From germline, CDR1 is SQVTM and CDR2 ANQGSEA. In DNA form, the CDR3 reads TGCAGCGCCGGGGAGGGCAATGGCTACACCTTC. Its protein product is CSAGEGNGYTF.

The rearrangement uses TRBV11-2 and TRBJ1-2, with D uncertain. Deletions cut 0 bases from V and 6 bases from J, with 11 bases between. Per germline, CDR1 SGHAT and CDR2 FQNNGV. This CDR3 has 14 residues. The DNA for the CDR3 is TGTGCCAGCAGCTTAGAGGGCAGTTCGCATGGCTACACCTTC. This translates into CASSLEGSSHGYTF.

This sequence joins TRBV5-4 and TRBJ2-7; D call uncertain. V was trimmed by 4 bases and J by 0 bases, leaving 17 bases between them. Germline CDR1 is SGHNT and CDR2 is YYREEE (reference sequence). The CDR3 loop spans 16 amino acids. The CDR3 spells CASSPTPEVGSYEQYF. CDR3 in DNA: TGTGCCAGCAGCCCTACCCCCGAGGTGGGCTCCTACGAGCAGTACTTC.

The chain links TRBV28 to TRBJ2-2; possibly TRBD2 for D (6 bases). The CDR3 runs to 16 residues. Germline values: CDR1 MDHEN, CDR2 SYDVKM. Trimming left V 2 bases short and J 4 bases short, with 14 bases between. The CDR3 is CASSLDFGGSTGELFF. In DNA form, the CDR3 reads TGTGCCAGCAGTTTAGATTTCGGGGGTAGCACCGGGGAGCTGTTTTTT.